Below are 28 T cell receptor beta chains sequenced from a single sample in a study of STAT5B mutations in CD4+ large granular lymphocyte leukemia. Data came from immunoSEQ multiplex PCR; TCRdb stores just in-frame clones and leaves some out. Among tens of thousands of clones listed, about three quarters were seen once. Sequences were obtained from CD4+ T cells from blood buffy coats. All receptors come from a human donor in good health.

The chain combines TRBV18 with TRBJ1-1; TRBD1 aligns across 8 bases. Germline lookup yields CDR1 KGHSH and CDR2 LQKENI. After removal of 5 bases from V and 11 bases from J, the junction contained 13 bases not matched to a gene. The CDR3 has 14 amino acids. The chain's CDR3 is CASSSAPDRGTAFF. CDR3 sequence (DNA): TGTGCCAGCTCATCAGCACCCGACAGGGGAACGGCTTTCTTT. Filled out from reference TRBV18 and TRBJ1-1, the complete variable domain reads NAGVMQNPRHLVRRRGQEARLRCSPMKGHSHVYWYRQLPEEGLKFMVYLQKENIIDESGMPKERFSAEFPKEGPSILRIQQVVRGDSAAYFCASSSAPDRGTAFFGQGTRLTVV.

The chain combines TRBV4-2 with TRBJ2-4; 7 nucleotides match TRBD1. The V segment lost 0 bases and the J segment 0 bases; nucleotides outside the gene matches: 11. The CDR3 is made up of 19 amino acids. CDR1 is LGHNA and CDR2 is YNFKEQ in the germline V gene. CDR3 nucleotide sequence: TGTGCCAGCAGCCAAGAACCTCGGGACAGCGATTTAGCCAAAAACATTCAGTACTTC. As protein: CASSQEPRDSDLAKNIQYF.

The chain recombines TRBV11-3 with TRBJ1-4; D is uncertain. Trimming removed 2 bases from V and 5 bases from J, with 9 bases in between. This CDR3 has 14 residues. The germline CDR1 and CDR2 sequences are SGHNT and YENEEA. The CDR3 nucleotides read TGTGCCAGCAGCTTATGGGCAGGAAATGAAAAACTGTTTTTT. Translated: CASSLWAGNEKLFF.

V usage is TRBV5-1 and J usage is TRBJ2-7, with D maybe TRBD1 (5 bases). This CDR3 region has 14 residues. Trimming left V 4 bases short and J 0 bases short, with 11 bases between. Per germline, CDR1 SGHRS and CDR2 YFSETQ. DNA for the CDR3: TGCGCCAGCAGCCCGGACACGGGCTCCTACGAGCAGTACTTC. This gives the protein CASSPDTGSYEQYF.

The V gene is TRBV5-1, the J gene TRBJ2-7; 9 positions agree with TRBD1. The V gene end was trimmed by 3 bases and the J gene end by 3 bases; junction bases not matched to a gene: 4. CDR3 length equals 14 residues. Germline V gene data show CDR1 as SGHRS and CDR2 as YFSETQ. The CDR3 region is CASSSLTGGYEQYF. CDR3 DNA sequence: TGCGCCAGCAGCTCCCTGACAGGGGGCTACGAGCAGTACTTC.

The rearrangement joins TRBV9 to TRBJ1-2; D is perhaps TRBD1 (5 bases). Germline loops: CDR1 SGDLS, CDR2 YYNGEE. Between the trimmed V and J ends, which lost 3 bases and 4 bases, there was a span of 16 bases. CDR3 size: 15 residues. CDR3 in DNA: TGTGCCAGCAGCGGCCCAGAGGCAGGGCTCTATGGCTACACCTTC. It codes for CASSGPEAGLYGYTF.

The rearrangement joins TRBV14 to TRBJ2-1; TRBD2 agrees at 7 bases. CDR3 size: 14 residues. After removal of 1 base from V and 8 bases from J, the junction contained 5 bases not matched to a gene. Germline V gene sequence: CDR1 SGHDN, CDR2 FVKESK. Here the CDR3 reads CASSQGDYRDEQFF. In nucleotides, the CDR3 is TGTGCCAGCAGCCAAGGGGACTATCGAGATGAGCAGTTCTTC.

The V call is TRBV9, the J call TRBJ1-1, with D possibly TRBD1 on 6 matching bases. Germline loops: CDR1 SGDLS, CDR2 YYNGEE. This CDR3 comprises 17 residues. V gave up 0 bases and J gave up 11 bases, with 26 bases separating them. The DNA for the CDR3 is TGTGCCAGCAGCGTAGACGGGCGGGGGGCCGGGGTCTCTGGGGCTTTCTTT. It yields the protein CASSVDGRGAGVSGAFF.

To note about this clone: Other DNA sequences within the sample encode an identical CDR3. The chain carries TRBV18 and TRBJ2-3, with a tentative D call TRBD2 (6 bases). CDR3 length: 15 amino acids. Germline V gives CDR1 KGHSH, CDR2 LQKENI. V lost 3 bases to trimming and J lost 0 bases, with 10 bases between them. CDR3 nucleotides: TGTGCCAGCTCACCTGTGGGGGGTAGCACAGATACGCAGTATTTT. It is translated as CASSPVGGSTDTQYF.

This chain uses TRBV6-5 with TRBJ1-4; D possibly corresponds to TRBD1 (5 bases). The CDR3 is 16 amino acids. With 2 bases removed from V and 0 bases from J, the gap between germline ends came to 10 bases. CDR1 and CDR2 from the germline V gene are MNHEY and SVGAGI. CDR3 protein: CASSYDWGATNEKLFF. The CDR3 DNA reads as TGTGCCAGCAGTTACGATTGGGGGGCAACTAATGAAAAACTGTTTTTT.

The chain recombines TRBV11-2 with TRBJ1-4; possibly TRBD1 for D (5 bases). There are 14 residues in the CDR3. Trimming left V 3 bases short and J 7 bases short, with 12 bases between. Germline V gives CDR1 SGHAT, CDR2 FQNNGV. The CDR3 nucleotides read TGTGCCAGCAGCTTGTCTCAGGGATCTGAAAAACTGTTTTTT. Protein sequence: CASSLSQGSEKLFF.

This clone was detected only a few times. The V and J genes are TRBV7-2 and TRBJ1-5; D ambiguous. Germline V gene lookup returns CDR1 SGHTA and CDR2 FQGNSA. The CDR3 consists of 14 residues. V was cut by 4 bases and J by 2 bases, with 9 bases left in between. The CDR3 spells CASSSSAGNQPQHF. CDR3 DNA: TGTGCCAGCAGCTCATCGGCCGGCAATCAGCCCCAGCATTTT.

The chain has TRBV19 and TRBJ1-3, with a weak D call TRBD1 (6 bases). With 4 bases removed from V and 3 bases from J, the gap between germline ends came to 16 bases. CDR3 size: 16 residues. Germline V gene data show CDR1 as LNHDA and CDR2 as SQIVND (reference sequence). The CDR3 loop reads CASSKGHPNLGNTIYF. The DNA of the CDR3 is TGTGCCAGTAGTAAGGGACATCCGAACCTTGGAAACACCATATATTTT. Complete variable domain (other parts from reference TRBV19 and TRBJ1-3): DGGITQSPKYLFRKEGQNVTLSCEQNLNHDAMYWYRQDPGQGLRLIYYSQIVNDFQKGDIAEGYSVSREKKESFPLTVTSAQKNPTAFYLCASSKGHPNLGNTIYFGEGSWLTVV.

The rearrangement uses TRBV9 and TRBJ2-5; D gene unclear. Germline loops: CDR1 SGDLS, CDR2 YYNGEE. The V and J ends lost 4 bases and 0 bases respectively, with 16 bases between them. The CDR3 is made up of 16 amino acids. CDR3 region: CASSPQDAWYQETQYF. CDR3 in DNA: TGTGCCAGCAGCCCTCAGGACGCCTGGTACCAAGAGACCCAGTACTTC.

The rearrangement joins TRBV9 to TRBJ2-5, with TRBD2 identical over 7 bases. The CDR3 extends over 14 amino acids. J was trimmed by 1 base and V by 2 bases; bases with no gene match: 2. Per the germline V gene, CDR1 is SGDLS and CDR2 is YYNGEE. The CDR3 DNA reads as TGTGCCAGCAGCGTTGGGGGGGGCCAAGAGACCCAGTACTTC. Encoded protein: CASSVGGGQETQYF. Drawing the rest from reference TRBV9 and TRBJ2-5, the complete variable domain is DSGVTQTPKHLITATGQRVTLRCSPRSGDLSVYWYQQSLDQGLQFLIQYYNGEERAKGNILERFSAQQFPDLHSELNLSSLELGDSALYFCASSVGGGQETQYFGPGTRLLVL.

This chain joins TRBV19 and TRBJ1-3; 8 bases match TRBD1. The CDR3 sequence is 17 residues long. CDR1 LNHDA and CDR2 SQIVND come from the germline V gene (reference sequence). V lost 4 bases, J lost 0 bases, and 8 bases stayed unmatched. The CDR3 protein is CASSTFRTGTSGNTIYF. The CDR3 DNA follows: TGTGCCAGTAGTACCTTCCGGACAGGGACCTCTGGAAACACCATATATTTT.

The chain has TRBV29-1 and TRBJ2-5; tentatively, D is TRBD1 (6 bases). Germline V gene lookup returns CDR1 SQVTM and CDR2 ANQGSEA. CDR3 length: 12 residues. V gave up 4 bases and J gave up 4 bases, with 10 bases separating them. This CDR3 reads CSVGDRRETQYF. DNA of the CDR3: TGCAGCGTTGGTGACAGGCGAGAGACCCAGTACTTC.

This chain joins TRBV7-9 and TRBJ1-5, with D maybe TRBD1 (5 bases). CDR1 is SEHNR and CDR2 is FQNEAQ in the germline V gene (reference sequence). The CDR3 is 14 residues long. Deletions cut 5 bases from V and 4 bases from J, with 12 bases between. CDR3 region: CASSPGGGNQPQHF. Here the CDR3 DNA reads TGTGCCAGCAGCCCTGGTGGGGGGAATCAGCCCCAGCATTTT.

The V gene is TRBV11-2, the J gene TRBJ2-5; D may be TRBD1 (6 bases). The CDR3 length is 15 residues. V lost 2 bases and J lost 5, with 15 bases in between. CDR1 is SGHAT and CDR2 is FQNNGV in the germline V gene. The CDR3 protein is CASSLFDRRRETQYF. The CDR3 DNA reads TGTGCCAGCAGCTTATTCGACAGGCGCCGGGAGACCCAGTACTTC.

The V and J genes are TRBV21-1 and TRBJ2-3; the DNA was not used to check the table's D call, TRBD1. TRBV21-1 is designated a pseudogene. The CDR3 contains 14 residues. In nucleotides, the CDR3 is TGTGCCAGCAGCCGTCTGACAAGCACAGATACGCAGTATTTT. As protein: CASSRLTSTDTQYF.

The CDR3 loop is CASSPRWGESSYNEQFF. The CDR3 nucleotides are TGTGCCAGCTCACCACGTTGGGGGGAAAGCTCCTACAATGAGCAGTTCTTC. The chain links TRBV18 to TRBJ2-1, with a tentative D call TRBD2 (6 bases). CDR1 KGHSH and CDR2 LQKENI come from the germline V gene. The CDR3 runs 17 residues. V shed 1 base and J shed 0 bases, with 13 bases lying between them.

This clone was seen a single time. V and J are TRBV18 and TRBJ1-2; possible D gene TRBD1, 5 bases. Trimming removed 7 bases from V and 8 bases from J, with 20 bases in between. This CDR3 comprises 14 residues. Germline V gene lookup returns CDR1 KGHSH and CDR2 LQKENI. The CDR3 region has the DNA TGTGCCAGCTTACGGGACGCCTCCGGAGTCGGCTACACCTTC. This gives the protein CASLRDASGVGYTF.

The chain has TRBV5-6 and TRBJ1-3; D is perhaps TRBD1 (5 bases). The V end lost 0 bases, the J end lost 4 bases, and 11 bases lay between the germline ends. Germline-derived CDR1 and CDR2 are SGHDT and YYEEEE. The CDR3 has 15 amino acids. The CDR3 sequence is CASSLDRSEGNTIYF. Here the CDR3 DNA reads TGTGCCAGCAGCTTGGACAGGTCGGAGGGAAACACCATATATTTT.

The chain is built from TRBV9 and TRBJ2-7; D is unresolved. Per the germline V gene, CDR1 is SGDLS and CDR2 is YYNGEE. This CDR3 has 14 residues. Between the trimmed V and J ends, which lost 0 bases and 3 bases, there was a span of 10 bases. CDR3 loop: CASSVECLNYEQYF. As DNA, the CDR3 is TGTGCCAGCAGCGTAGAGTGCCTGAACTACGAGCAGTACTTC.

The rearrangement uses TRBV6-1 and TRBJ2-1, with a weak D call TRBD1 (6 bases). Germline CDR1 is MNHNS and CDR2 is SASEGT. Trimming shortened V by 7 bases and J by 2 bases, and 9 bases separated the two germline ends. The CDR3 has 13 residues. CDR3 loop: CASIYRAYNEQFF. DNA for the CDR3: TGTGCCAGCATCTACAGGGCCTACAATGAGCAGTTCTTC.

The chain recombines TRBV5-5 with TRBJ1-1, with D possibly being TRBD1 (5 bases). The CDR3 covers 12 residues. Germline assignment: CDR1 SGHKS and CDR2 YYEKEE (reference sequence). V was cut by 4 bases and J by 6 bases, with 10 bases left in between. The CDR3 DNA reads TGTGCCAGCAGCGGTACAGGAGCTGAAGCTTTCTTT. Amino acids: CASSGTGAEAFF. The complete variable domain, with remaining parts taken from reference TRBV5-5 and TRBJ1-1, reads DAGVTQSPTHLIKTRGQQVTLRCSPISGHKSVSWYQQVLGQGPQFIFQYYEKEERGRGNFPDRFSARQFPNYSSELNVNALLLGDSALYLCASSGTGAEAFFGQGTRLTVV.

This clone is a singleton in its sample. The chain links TRBV5-6 to TRBJ1-1, with D possibly matching TRBD1 (5 bases). Germline V lookup: CDR1 SGHDT, CDR2 YYEEEE. The V end lost 2 bases, the J end lost 5 bases, and 16 bases lay between the germline ends. The CDR3 has 15 amino acids. The CDR3 is CASSFAGTIRTEAFF. CDR3 sequence (DNA): TGTGCCAGCAGCTTCGCCGGGACTATTCGGACTGAAGCTTTCTTT.

There are a few counts of this clone. This chain connects TRBV29-1 to TRBJ1-1; 7 bases fit TRBD1. The CDR3 totals 14 residues. With 4 bases clipped from V and 2 bases from J, the junction kept 7 bases outside the gene matches. Germline CDR1 reads SQVTM; CDR2 reads ANQGSEA. The CDR3 nucleotides read TGCAGCGTTGTCCGACAGGGTAGCAACACTGAAGCTTTCTTT. It encodes CSVVRQGSNTEAFF.